The subject of this entry is one T cell receptor (beta chain). Authors' analysis steps: For nucleated cells, counts were estimated from reference gene primer amplification. Repertoires were generated with immunoSEQ multiplex PCR, while TCRdb's copy carries only in-frame clones and drops some. That table supplies the V and J calls and clone size; D and trimming were determined from the DNA. The top ten clones hold about 9.3% of a sample with about 120,000 clones, approximately 90% of them seen once. This sample stems from a study of blood T cell repertoires in COVID-19. Looking at the study overall: COVID-19 samples, acute and convalescent, were from the United States, Italy and Spain. T cells, B-cell-depleted T cells, or PBMCs provided the cDNA or gDNA that served as material.

Trimming took 5 bases from V and 0 from J, leaving 14 bases between them. Germline values: CDR1 SGHAT, CDR2 FQNNGV. The CDR3 is made up of 16 amino acids. The material sequenced was peripheral blood. This TCR was sampled from a middle-aged man with acute or convalescent COVID-19. The chain employs TRBV11-2 and TRBJ1-3; D is unresolved. As DNA, the CDR3 is TGTGCCAGCAGCCATCCCCGGAGTAACTCTGGAAACACCATATATTTT. Translation: CASSHPRSNSGNTIYF.